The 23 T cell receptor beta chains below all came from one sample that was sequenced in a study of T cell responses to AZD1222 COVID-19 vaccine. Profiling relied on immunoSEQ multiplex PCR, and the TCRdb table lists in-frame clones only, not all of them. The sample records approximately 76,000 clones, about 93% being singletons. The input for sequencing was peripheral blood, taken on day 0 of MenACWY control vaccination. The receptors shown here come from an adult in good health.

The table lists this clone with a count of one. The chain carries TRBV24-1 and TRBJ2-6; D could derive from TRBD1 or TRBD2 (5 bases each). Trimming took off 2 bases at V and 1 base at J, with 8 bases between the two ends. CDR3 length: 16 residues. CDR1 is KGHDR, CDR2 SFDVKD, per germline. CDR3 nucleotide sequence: TGTGCCACCAGTGATTGGGACCAATCTGGGGCCAACGTCCTGACTTTC. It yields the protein CATSDWDQSGANVLTF.

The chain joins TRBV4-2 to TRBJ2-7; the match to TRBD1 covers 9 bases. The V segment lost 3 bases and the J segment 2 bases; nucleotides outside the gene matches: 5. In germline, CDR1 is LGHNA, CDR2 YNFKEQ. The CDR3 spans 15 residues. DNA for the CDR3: TGTGCCAGCAGCCAGGGAGGACAGGGGACCTACGAGCAGTACTTC. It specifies CASSQGGQGTYEQYF.

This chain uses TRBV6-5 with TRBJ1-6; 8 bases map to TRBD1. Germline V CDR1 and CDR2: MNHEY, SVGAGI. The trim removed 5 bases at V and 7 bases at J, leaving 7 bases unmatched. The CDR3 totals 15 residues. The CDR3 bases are TGTGCCAGCAGTACTTTGACAGGGGAGAATTCACCCCTCCACTTT. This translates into CASSTLTGENSPLHF.

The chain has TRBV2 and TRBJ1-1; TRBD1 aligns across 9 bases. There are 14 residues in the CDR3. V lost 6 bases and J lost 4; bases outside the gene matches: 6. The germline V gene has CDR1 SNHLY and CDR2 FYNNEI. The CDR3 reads CASRGQGGSTEAFF. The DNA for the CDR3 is TGTGCCAGCAGGGGACAGGGAGGGAGCACTGAAGCTTTCTTT.

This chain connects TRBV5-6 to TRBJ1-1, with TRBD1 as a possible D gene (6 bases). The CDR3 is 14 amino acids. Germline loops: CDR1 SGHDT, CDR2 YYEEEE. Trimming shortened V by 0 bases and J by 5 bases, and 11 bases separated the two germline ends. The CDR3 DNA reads TGTGCCAGCAGCTTGGTCAGGGGTCGGACTGAAGCTTTCTTT. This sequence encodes CASSLVRGRTEAFF.

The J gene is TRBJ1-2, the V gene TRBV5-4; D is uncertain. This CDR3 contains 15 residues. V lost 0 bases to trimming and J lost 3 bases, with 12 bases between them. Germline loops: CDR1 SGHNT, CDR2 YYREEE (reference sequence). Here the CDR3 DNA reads TGTGCCAGCAGCTTGGCCGAAGCCGGGGACTATGGCTACACCTTC. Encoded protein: CASSLAEAGDYGYTF.

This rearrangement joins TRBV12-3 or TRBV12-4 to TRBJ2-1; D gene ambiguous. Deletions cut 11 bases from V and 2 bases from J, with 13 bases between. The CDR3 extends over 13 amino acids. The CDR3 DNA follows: TGTGCCGTCTTCCACCGAACCTACAATGAGCAGTTCTTC. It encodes CAVFHRTYNEQFF.

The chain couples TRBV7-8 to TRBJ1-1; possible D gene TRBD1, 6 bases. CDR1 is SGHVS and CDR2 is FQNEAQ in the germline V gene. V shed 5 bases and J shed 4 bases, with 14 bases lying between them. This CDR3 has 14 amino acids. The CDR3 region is CASSPGRGFTEAFF. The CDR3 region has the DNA TGTGCCAGCAGCCCCGGTAGGGGGTTCACTGAAGCTTTCTTT.

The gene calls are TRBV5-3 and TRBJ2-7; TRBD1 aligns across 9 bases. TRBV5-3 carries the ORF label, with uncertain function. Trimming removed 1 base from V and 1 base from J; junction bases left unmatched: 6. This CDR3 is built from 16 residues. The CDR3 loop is CARSLTMGTGSYEQYF. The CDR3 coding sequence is TGTGCCAGAAGCTTGACGATGGGGACAGGGTCCTACGAGCAGTACTTC.

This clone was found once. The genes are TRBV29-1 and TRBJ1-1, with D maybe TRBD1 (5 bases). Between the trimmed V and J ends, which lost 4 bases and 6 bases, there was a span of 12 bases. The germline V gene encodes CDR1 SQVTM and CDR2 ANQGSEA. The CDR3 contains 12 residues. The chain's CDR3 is CSVVRGSAEAFF. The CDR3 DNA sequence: TGCAGCGTTGTAAGGGGAAGCGCTGAAGCTTTCTTT.

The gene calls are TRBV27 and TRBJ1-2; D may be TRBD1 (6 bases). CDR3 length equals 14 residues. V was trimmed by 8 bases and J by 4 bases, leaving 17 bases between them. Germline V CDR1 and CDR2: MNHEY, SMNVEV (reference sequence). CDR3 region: CASRGGPAGYGYTF. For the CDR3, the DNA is TGTGCCAGCCGGGGGGGGCCCGCCGGCTATGGCTACACCTTC.

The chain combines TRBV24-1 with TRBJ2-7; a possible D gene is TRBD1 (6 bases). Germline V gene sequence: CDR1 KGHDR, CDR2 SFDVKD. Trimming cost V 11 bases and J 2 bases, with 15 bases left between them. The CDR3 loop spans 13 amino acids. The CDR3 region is CANNQGGPYEQYF. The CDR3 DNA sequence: TGTGCCAACAACCAAGGGGGACCCTACGAGCAGTACTTC.

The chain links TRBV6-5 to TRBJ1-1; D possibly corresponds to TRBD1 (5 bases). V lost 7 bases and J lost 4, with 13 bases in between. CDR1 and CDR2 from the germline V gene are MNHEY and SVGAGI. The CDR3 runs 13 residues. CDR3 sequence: CASTFGGATEAFF. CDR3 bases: TGTGCCAGCACCTTTGGGGGTGCCACTGAAGCTTTCTTT.

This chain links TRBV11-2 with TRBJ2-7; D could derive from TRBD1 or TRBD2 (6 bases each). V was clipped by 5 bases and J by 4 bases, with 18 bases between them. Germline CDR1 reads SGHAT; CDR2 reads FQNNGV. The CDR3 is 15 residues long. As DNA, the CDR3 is TGTGCCAGCAGCCAGTCGGGGGACATAAATTACGAGCAGTACTTC. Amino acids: CASSQSGDINYEQYF.

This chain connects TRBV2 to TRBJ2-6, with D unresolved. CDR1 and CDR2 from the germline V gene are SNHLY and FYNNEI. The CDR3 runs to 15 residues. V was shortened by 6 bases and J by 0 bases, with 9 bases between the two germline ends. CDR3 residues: CASRETTSGANVLTF. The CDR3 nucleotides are TGTGCCAGCAGGGAGACCACCTCTGGGGCCAACGTCCTGACTTTC.

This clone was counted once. The CDR3, as DNA: TGTGCCAGCAGACAGGGCAACGTGAAGACCCAGTACTTC. The encoded protein is CASRQGNVKTQYF. The chain combines TRBV25-1 with TRBJ2-5; D is perhaps TRBD1 (6 bases). The V and J ends lost 6 bases and 6 bases respectively, with 14 bases between them. The CDR3 has 13 amino acids. Germline loops: CDR1 MGHDK, CDR2 SYGVNS.

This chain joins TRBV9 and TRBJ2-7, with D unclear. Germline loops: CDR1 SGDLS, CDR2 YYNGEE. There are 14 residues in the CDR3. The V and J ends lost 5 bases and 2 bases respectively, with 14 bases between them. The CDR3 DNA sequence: TGTGCCAGCAGTCTCGGCCATGCCGCCTACGAGCAGTACTTC. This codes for CASSLGHAAYEQYF.

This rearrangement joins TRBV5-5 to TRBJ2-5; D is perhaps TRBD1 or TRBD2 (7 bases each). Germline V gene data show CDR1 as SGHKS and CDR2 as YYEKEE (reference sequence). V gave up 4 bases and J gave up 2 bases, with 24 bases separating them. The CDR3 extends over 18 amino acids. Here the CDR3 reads CASSRLKRDRVVQETQYF. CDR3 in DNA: TGTGCCAGCAGCCGATTAAAGCGGGACAGAGTGGTACAAGAGACCCAGTACTTC.

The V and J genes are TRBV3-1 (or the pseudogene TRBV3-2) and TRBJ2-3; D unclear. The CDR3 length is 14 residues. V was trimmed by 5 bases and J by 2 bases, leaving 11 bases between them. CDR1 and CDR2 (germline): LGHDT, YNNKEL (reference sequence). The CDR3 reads CASSTHTPTDTQYF. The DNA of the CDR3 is TGTGCCAGCAGCACTCACACTCCCACAGATACGCAGTATTTT.

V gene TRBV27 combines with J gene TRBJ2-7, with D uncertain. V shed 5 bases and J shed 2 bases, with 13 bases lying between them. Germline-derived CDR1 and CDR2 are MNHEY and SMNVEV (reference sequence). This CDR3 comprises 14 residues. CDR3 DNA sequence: TGTGCCAGCAGTCTTGGGAAGTTGACCTACGAGCAGTACTTC. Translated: CASSLGKLTYEQYF.

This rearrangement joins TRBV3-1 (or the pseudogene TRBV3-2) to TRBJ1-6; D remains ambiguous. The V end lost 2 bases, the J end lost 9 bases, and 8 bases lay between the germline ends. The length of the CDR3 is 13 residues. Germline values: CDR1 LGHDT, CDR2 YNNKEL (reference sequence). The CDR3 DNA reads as TGTGCCAGCAGCCAAATGATAAGTTCACCCCTCCACTTT. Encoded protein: CASSQMISSPLHF.

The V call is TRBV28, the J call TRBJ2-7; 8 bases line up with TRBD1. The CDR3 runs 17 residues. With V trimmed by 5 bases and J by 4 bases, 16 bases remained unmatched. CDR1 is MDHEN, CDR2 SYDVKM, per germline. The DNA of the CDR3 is TGTGCCAGCAGTATACGGGACAGGACGTTTAGGGCTTACGAGCAGTACTTC. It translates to CASSIRDRTFRAYEQYF.

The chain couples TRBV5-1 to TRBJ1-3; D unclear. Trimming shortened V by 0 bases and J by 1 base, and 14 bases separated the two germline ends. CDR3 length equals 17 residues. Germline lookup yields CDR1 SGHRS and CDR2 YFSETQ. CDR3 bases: TGCGCCAGCAGCTTGGACCCCCCATCTGGGTCTGGAAACACCATATATTTT. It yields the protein CASSLDPPSGSGNTIYF.